These 16 T cell receptor beta chains were all obtained from the same sample, sequenced in a study of T-cell reconstitution after alpha-beta-depleted transplantation in children. As it was prepared, the TCRbeta library received unique molecular identifiers. Each CDR3 protein gets one entry after TCRdb re-called the PCR reads with MiXCR. In the table there are 480,000 or so distinct CDR3 sequences, 8% to 11% of which are singletons. The starting material was PBMCs, obtained before TCRalphabeta/CD19-depleted stem cell transplant. The receptors shown here come from a child aged 2 to 10 with inherited bone marrow failure, due to receive a stem cell transplant.

On this clonotype itself: A much larger clone lies one base from this, so it may be a read error. The rearrangement links TRBV7-2 to TRBJ2-7; D perhaps matches TRBD1 (6 bases). Trimming left V 0 bases short and J 3 bases short, with 12 bases between. Germline assignment: CDR1 SGHTA and CDR2 FQGNSA. There are 15 residues in the CDR3. CDR3 sequence reads: CASSLAARGIYEQYF. In DNA, the CDR3 is TGTGCCAGCAGCTTAGCCGCGAGGGGGATCTACGAGCAGTACTTC.

This clonotype was seen at least ten times. The chain has TRBV7-2 and TRBJ2-3; 8 positions agree with TRBD1. CDR3 length equals 16 residues. CDR1 SGHTA and CDR2 FQGNSA come from the germline V gene. V was clipped by 6 bases and J by 4 bases; unmatched bases: 12. CDR3 in amino acids: CASSLDRENNPDTQYF. The CDR3, as DNA: TGTGCCAGCAGTCTGGACAGGGAAAATAACCCAGATACGCAGTATTTT.

This clonotype was recorded at least ten times. The chain couples TRBV5-1 to TRBJ2-1; possibly TRBD1 for D (6 bases). This CDR3 contains 14 residues. Germline lookup yields CDR1 SGHRS and CDR2 YFSETQ. Trimming stripped 0 bases from V and 8 bases from J, with 12 bases between. The CDR3 sequence: CASSLGQVGDEQFF. CDR3 bases: TGCGCCAGCAGCTTGGGACAGGTAGGGGATGAGCAGTTCTTC.

This clonotype has ten or more counts. The chain couples TRBV4-3 to TRBJ2-7; no reliable D call. The V gene's germline CDR1 is LGHNA and CDR2 YSLEER. The CDR3 length is 15 residues. The V end was cut by 1 base, the J end by 7 bases, with 17 bases between. CDR3 bases: TGCGCCAGCAGCCAAGGAGGCCGACGCTCAATAGAGCAGTACTTC. It yields the protein CASSQGGRRSIEQYF.

This clonotype was seen ten or more times. This chain uses TRBV29-1 with TRBJ2-5; maybe TRBD1 (5 bases). Trimming took 3 bases from V and 5 from J, leaving 13 bases between them. Germline CDR1 and CDR2: SQVTM and ANQGSEA. This CDR3 comprises 13 residues. The CDR3 spells CSVDDQGRETQYF. In nucleotides, the CDR3 is TGCAGCGTTGATGATCAGGGCAGGGAGACCCAGTACTTC.

The rearrangement uses TRBV7-2 and TRBJ2-7; TRBD1 or TRBD2 may be the D gene (6 bases each). The CDR3 is made up of 14 amino acids. V shed 6 bases and J shed 4 bases, with 16 bases lying between them. Per the germline V gene, CDR1 is SGHTA and CDR2 is FQGNSA. The CDR3 DNA follows: TGTGCCAGCAGACAAGTGGGGGGCGCGTACGAGCAGTACTTC. As protein: CASRQVGGAYEQYF.

This clonotype was recorded many times. This rearrangement joins TRBV3-1 to TRBJ2-3, with D maybe TRBD2 (6 bases). Germline CDR1 reads LGHDT; CDR2 reads YNNKEL (reference sequence). V lost 5 bases, J lost 2 bases, and 14 bases lay in between. The CDR3 has 15 amino acids. This CDR3 reads CASSLRDSITDTQYF. The CDR3 DNA is TGTGCCAGCAGCTTACGGGACTCCATCACAGATACGCAGTATTTT.

At least ten counts were recorded for this clonotype. The rearrangement joins TRBV10-3 to TRBJ1-6; D is uncertain. The length of the CDR3 is 14 residues. Trimming shortened V by 2 bases and J by 5 bases, and 7 bases separated the two germline ends. Germline assignment: CDR1 ENHRY and CDR2 SYGVKD. The CDR3 is CAISEPGNNSPLHF. DNA of the CDR3: TGTGCCATCAGTGAGCCGGGGAATAATTCACCCCTCCACTTT.

This clonotype was detected many times. V usage is TRBV6-5 and J usage is TRBJ1-1; D is undetermined. CDR1 is MNHEY and CDR2 is SVGAGI in the germline V gene. Trimming took off 2 bases at V and 1 base at J, with 14 bases between the two ends. The length of the CDR3 is 16 residues. The DNA for the CDR3 is TGTGCCAGCAGTTACACACCCCGTACGGGGAACACTGAAGCTTTCTTT. This gives the protein CASSYTPRTGNTEAFF.

This clonotype appeared many times. This chain connects TRBV29-1 to TRBJ2-7, with 7 bases matching TRBD1. CDR1 and CDR2 from the germline V gene are SQVTM and ANQGSEA. The CDR3 has 16 amino acids. Trimming cost V 3 bases and J 3 bases; bases outside gene matches: 14. In DNA, the CDR3 is TGCAGCGTTGAGGGGGCAGGGGGAGAGGCTAACTACGAGCAGTACTTC. Its translation is CSVEGAGGEANYEQYF.

This clonotype was seen repeatedly, ten times or more. The J gene is TRBJ2-1, the V gene TRBV29-1; D gene ambiguous. Deletions cut 5 bases from V and 6 bases from J, with 5 bases between. There are 10 residues in the CDR3. Germline-derived CDR1 and CDR2 are SQVTM and ANQGSEA. This chain's CDR3 is CSVLSNEQFF. The CDR3 DNA reads as TGCAGCGTTTTGAGCAATGAGCAGTTCTTC.

The chain carries TRBV30 and TRBJ1-2; D is ambiguous. Germline CDR1 is GTSNPN and CDR2 is SVGIG (reference sequence). The CDR3 covers 12 residues. Trimming left V 3 bases short and J 2 bases short, with 7 bases between. CDR3 protein: CAWRAPNYGYTF. The CDR3 DNA follows: TGTGCCTGGAGGGCTCCGAACTATGGCTACACCTTC.

This clonotype was seen ten or more times. The chain employs TRBV6-2 or TRBV6-3 and TRBJ2-1; D uncertain. Germline V CDR1 and CDR2: MNHEY, SVGEGT. V was cut by 2 bases and J by 5 bases, with 4 bases left in between. The CDR3 extends over 12 amino acids. DNA for the CDR3: TGTGCCAGCAGTTACGGGCACAATGAGCAGTTCTTC. Translated, it gives CASSYGHNEQFF.

There are many counts of this clonotype. The rearrangement uses TRBV20-1 and TRBJ2-3, with TRBD2 identical over 9 bases. Germline CDR1 and CDR2: DFQATT and SNEGSKA (reference sequence). J was trimmed by 2 bases and V by 0 bases; bases with no gene match: 15. The CDR3 loop spans 19 amino acids. CDR3 sequence reads: CSARDFWLAGKPDTDTQYF. For the CDR3, the DNA is TGCAGTGCTAGAGATTTTTGGCTAGCGGGAAAACCCGACACAGATACGCAGTATTTT.

This clonotype occurred many times. The V and J genes are TRBV28 and TRBJ2-6; D possibly corresponds to TRBD1 (5 bases). Germline V gene data show CDR1 as MDHEN and CDR2 as SYDVKM. Trimming took off 6 bases at V and 0 bases at J, with 12 bases between the two ends. CDR3 size: 16 residues. The chain's CDR3 is CASSLTVLSGANVLTF. The CDR3 DNA follows: TGTGCCAGCAGCTTGACAGTCCTCTCTGGGGCCAACGTCCTGACTTTC.

This sequence joins TRBV13 and TRBJ2-1, with a weak D call TRBD1 (6 bases). Germline V gene lookup returns CDR1 PRHDT and CDR2 FYEKMQ (reference sequence). The V gene lost 3 bases and the J gene lost 3 bases, with 15 bases spanning the gap. CDR3 length: 16 amino acids. Here the CDR3 DNA reads TGTGCCAGCAGCTTGACGAACAGGGCCCTCTACAATGAGCAGTTCTTC. This encodes CASSLTNRALYNEQFF.